What follows are 32 T cell receptor beta chains derived from one specimen sequenced in a study of cytomegalovirus exposure and HLA in healthy donors. The PCR made use of 60 Vbeta and 13 Jbeta primers. The data were produced by immunoSEQ multiplex PCR, yet TCRdb's version contains in-frame clones alone and is incomplete. The sample has about 70,000 clones, about 74% seen once. The source material was PBMCs. These receptors were collected from a human donor in good health.

V gene TRBV29-1 combines with J gene TRBJ1-2; D is undetermined. The CDR3 is 13 residues long. Germline V CDR1 and CDR2: SQVTM, ANQGSEA. Trimming pared 4 bases from V and 4 bases from J, leaving 13 bases between. CDR3 sequence reads: CSVVTGESYGYTF. The CDR3 coding sequence is TGCAGCGTTGTGACCGGGGAGAGCTATGGCTACACCTTC.

This sequence joins TRBV2 and TRBJ2-2, with a possible D match to TRBD2 (6 bases). This CDR3 comprises 15 residues. Trimming pared 6 bases from V and 3 bases from J, leaving 14 bases between. Germline-derived CDR1 and CDR2 are SNHLY and FYNNEI. Here the CDR3 DNA reads TGTGCCAGCAGGAGGAGCGGGCAATACACCGGGGAGCTGTTTTTT. Amino acids: CASRRSGQYTGELFF.

The chain couples TRBV10-3 to TRBJ1-3; 9 positions match TRBD1. The CDR3 contains 16 residues. Germline values: CDR1 ENHRY, CDR2 SYGVKD. The CDR3 here is CAARGTGSMSGNTIYF. Written as DNA, the CDR3 is TGTGCAGCCAGAGGGACAGGGTCTATGTCGGGAAACACCATATATTTT.

The genes are TRBV18 and TRBJ2-3; TRBD1 agrees at 8 bases. The length of the CDR3 is 15 residues. Germline V lookup: CDR1 KGHSH, CDR2 LQKENI. The V and J ends lost 1 base and 1 base, in that order; junction bases with no gene match: 1. CDR3: CASSPLGQGTDTQYF. DNA of the CDR3: TGTGCCAGCTCACCACTGGGACAGGGCACAGATACGCAGTATTTT. The full variable domain, completed using reference TRBV18 and TRBJ2-3, is NAGVMQNPRHLVRRRGQEARLRCSPMKGHSHVYWYRQLPEEGLKFMVYLQKENIIDESGMPKERFSAEFPKEGPSILRIQQVVRGDSAAYFCASSPLGQGTDTQYFGPGTRLTVL.

This sequence joins TRBV7-9 and TRBJ2-2; no reliable D call. Germline V gene data show CDR1 as SEHNR and CDR2 as FQNEAQ (reference sequence). V gave up 4 bases and J gave up 5 bases, with 5 bases separating them. The CDR3 extends over 12 amino acids. Here the CDR3 reads CASSSLTGELFF. The CDR3 DNA reads TGTGCCAGCAGCTCCCTAACCGGGGAGCTGTTTTTT.

This chain connects TRBV5-1 to TRBJ1-1, with D unresolved. The germline gives CDR1 SGHRS, CDR2 YFSETQ. The CDR3 sequence is 14 residues long. V was cut by 2 bases and J by 0 bases, with 8 bases left in between. CDR3: CASSLRRMNTEAFF. DNA for the CDR3: TGCGCCAGCAGCTTACGGAGGATGAACACTGAAGCTTTCTTT. Combining the CDR3 with reference TRBV5-1 and TRBJ1-1 gives the whole variable domain KAGVTQTPRYLIKTRGQQVTLSCSPISGHRSVSWYQQTPGQGLQFLFEYFSETQRNKGNFPGRFSGRQFSNSRSEMNVSTLELGDSALYLCASSLRRMNTEAFFGQGTRLTVV.

This chain uses TRBV5-1 with TRBJ2-3; 8 nucleotides line up with TRBD1. The CDR3 runs to 14 residues. CDR1 and CDR2 from the germline V gene are SGHRS and YFSETQ. V dropped 7 bases and J dropped 1; count of bases not matched to a gene: 5. The DNA for the CDR3 is TGCGCCAGCGGAGACAGGGGTGGCACAGATACGCAGTATTTT. Its translation is CASGDRGGTDTQYF. Together with reference TRBV5-1 and TRBJ2-3, the CDR3 gives the full variable domain: KAGVTQTPRYLIKTRGQQVTLSCSPISGHRSVSWYQQTPGQGLQFLFEYFSETQRNKGNFPGRFSGRQFSNSRSEMNVSTLELGDSALYLCASGDRGGTDTQYFGPGTRLTVL.

The rearrangement uses TRBV10-1 and TRBJ1-5; TRBD1 might be the D (5 bases). V was pared by 4 bases and J by 0 bases, with 22 bases between. CDR1 WNHNN and CDR2 SYGVQD come from the germline V gene (reference sequence). The CDR3 is 19 residues long. CDR3 loop: CASSAPGLPDRRSNQPQHF. CDR3 nucleotides: TGCGCCAGCAGTGCTCCGGGACTGCCCGACCGGCGTAGCAATCAGCCCCAGCATTTT.

This clone came up a few times. The V call is TRBV25-1, the J call TRBJ2-1; D not certain. Germline CDR1 reads MGHDK; CDR2 reads SYGVNS. The CDR3 spans 11 residues. V gave up 2 bases and J gave up 7 bases, with 3 bases separating them. The CDR3 spells CASSEQNEQFF. CDR3 sequence (DNA): TGTGCCAGCAGTGAACAGAATGAGCAGTTCTTC.

This chain links TRBV5-8 with TRBJ2-5; 11 bases line up with TRBD1. The germline gives CDR1 SGHTS, CDR2 YDEGEE. The CDR3 is made up of 16 amino acids. Trimming cost V 2 bases and J 5 bases; bases outside gene matches: 8. The CDR3 region has the DNA TGTGCCAGCAGCTTCGGACAGGGGGCTGTTGAGGAGACCCAGTACTTC. Translation: CASSFGQGAVEETQYF. Drawing the rest from reference TRBV5-8 and TRBJ2-5, the complete variable domain is EAGVTQSPTHLIKTRGQQATLRCSPISGHTSVYWYQQALGLGLQFLLWYDEGEERNRGNFPPRFSGRQFPNYSSELNVNALELEDSALYLCASSFGQGAVEETQYFGPGTRLLVL.

The chain recombines TRBV30 with TRBJ1-1; maybe TRBD1 (6 bases). Germline-derived CDR1 and CDR2 are GTSNPN and SVGIG (reference sequence). The CDR3 length is 15 residues. Trimming removed 5 bases at V and 7 bases at J, with 23 bases between. The CDR3 sequence is CAWLSGQRPLCEAFF. CDR3 nucleotides: TGTGCCTGGCTATCTGGACAGCGACCACTCTGTGAAGCTTTCTTT.

The J gene is TRBJ1-1, the V gene TRBV5-1, with 11 bases matching TRBD1. Germline V CDR1 and CDR2: SGHRS, YFSETQ. V gave up 4 bases and J gave up 3 bases; unmatched junction bases: 8. This CDR3 has 16 residues. The CDR3 sequence is CASSRGTGGFDTEAFF. In nucleotides, the CDR3 is TGCGCCAGCAGCCGTGGGACAGGGGGGTTTGACACTGAAGCTTTCTTT.

V gene TRBV5-1 combines with J gene TRBJ1-2; D remains ambiguous. Germline-derived CDR1 and CDR2 are SGHRS and YFSETQ. This CDR3 comprises 14 residues. V lost 6 bases and J lost 5, with 17 bases in between. CDR3: CASKPTEKIYGYTF. The CDR3 DNA reads TGCGCCAGCAAACCGACGGAGAAGATATATGGCTACACCTTC.

The chain joins TRBV6-6 to TRBJ1-4, with 10 bases aligning to TRBD1. The CDR3 spans 15 residues. Per germline, CDR1 MNHNY and CDR2 SVGAGI (reference sequence). Trimming cost V 2 bases and J 5 bases; bases outside gene matches: 2. CDR3 nucleotides: TGTGCCAGCAGTTACCCGGGACAGGGGAATGAAAAACTGTTTTTT. Its protein is CASSYPGQGNEKLFF.

The chain is built from TRBV12-5 and TRBJ1-1; D remains ambiguous. Between the trimmed V and J ends, which lost 0 bases and 6 bases, there was a span of 17 bases. Germline V gene data show CDR1 as LGHNT and CDR2 as FRNRAP. CDR3 length: 16 residues. The CDR3 protein is CASGLVTDRHSAEAFF. The CDR3, as DNA: TGTGCTAGTGGTTTGGTCACAGACCGTCATTCAGCTGAAGCTTTCTTT.

V gene TRBV4-1 combines with J gene TRBJ1-5, with 10 bases lining up with TRBD1. Germline V gene lookup returns CDR1 MGHRA and CDR2 YSYEKL. V was clipped by 1 base and J by 6 bases; unmatched bases: 0. The CDR3 contains 14 residues. The CDR3 is CASSQGTGGQPQHF. The CDR3 DNA is TGCGCCAGCAGCCAAGGGACAGGGGGTCAGCCCCAGCATTTT.

This clone turned up a few times. The chain uses TRBV11-3 and TRBJ1-2; tentatively, D is TRBD1 (6 bases). V was cut by 5 bases and J by 8 bases, with 12 bases left in between. Germline assignment: CDR1 SGHNT and CDR2 YENEEA. The CDR3 loop spans 12 amino acids. This chain's CDR3 is CASSTGSAGYTF. In DNA, the CDR3 is TGTGCCAGCAGCACAGGGTCCGCCGGCTACACCTTC.

The chain uses TRBV29-1 and TRBJ1-3; D might be TRBD1 (5 bases). With 2 bases removed from V and 3 bases from J, the gap between germline ends came to 11 bases. There are 14 residues in the CDR3. The germline CDR1 and CDR2 sequences are SQVTM and ANQGSEA. CDR3 coding DNA: TGCAGCGTTGAATTGCCAGGGCGTGGAAACACCATATATTTT. Its translation: CSVELPGRGNTIYF. The variable domain in full, with the rest retrieved from reference TRBV29-1 and TRBJ1-3, is SAVISQKPSRDICQRGTSLTIQCQVDSQVTMMFWYRQQPGQSLTLIATANQGSEATYESGFVIDKFPISRPNLTFSTLTVSNMSPEDSSIYLCSVELPGRGNTIYFGEGSWLTVV.

This clone was picked up a small number of times. The chain combines TRBV9 with TRBJ2-7; 10 bases are shared with TRBD1. The CDR3 runs to 15 residues. CDR1 and CDR2 from the germline V gene are SGDLS and YYNGEE. V dropped 4 bases and J dropped 5; count of bases not matched to a gene: 9. The CDR3 protein is CASSPRGDRGDEQYF. The CDR3 nucleotides read TGTGCCAGCAGCCCGAGGGGGGACAGGGGTGACGAGCAGTACTTC.

This sequence joins TRBV5-8 and TRBJ1-1; D unclear. Between the trimmed V and J ends, which lost 0 bases and 11 bases, there was a span of 8 bases. The CDR3 sequence is 11 residues long. Germline lookup yields CDR1 SGHTS and CDR2 YDEGEE. CDR3 nucleotide sequence: TGTGCCAGCAGCTTGGTAGGAGGTGCTTTCTTT. Its translation is CASSLVGGAFF.

This clone was seen only a few times. The chain has TRBV28 and TRBJ2-7; D possibly corresponds to TRBD1 (6 bases). The CDR3 consists of 14 residues. V lost 5 bases to trimming and J lost 3 bases, with 14 bases between them. CDR1 is MDHEN and CDR2 is SYDVKM in the germline V gene. CDR3 protein: CASSPDRSLYEQYF. For the CDR3, the DNA is TGTGCCAGCAGTCCTGACAGGAGCCTCTACGAGCAGTACTTC. The variable domain in full, completed from reference TRBV28 and TRBJ2-7, reads DVKVTQSSRYLVKRTGEKVFLECVQDMDHENMFWYRQDPGLGLRLIYFSYDVKMKEKGDIPEGYSVSREKKERFSLILESASTNQTSMYLCASSPDRSLYEQYFGPGTRLTVT.

The rearrangement joins TRBV7-2 to TRBJ1-2, with D possibly matching TRBD1 (5 bases). Per the germline V gene, CDR1 is SGHTA and CDR2 is FQGNSA. V was pared by 5 bases and J by 7 bases, with 20 bases between. The length of the CDR3 is 15 residues. The CDR3 protein is CASSEGLGGTGGYTF. The CDR3 DNA reads as TGTGCCAGCAGCGAGGGGTTGGGGGGGACTGGTGGCTACACCTTC.

This clone was counted only a few times. This sequence joins TRBV4-1 and TRBJ1-1, with a weak D call TRBD1 (5 bases). The CDR3 contains 15 residues. V lost 3 bases and J lost 5, with 16 bases in between. CDR1 and CDR2 (germline): MGHRA, YSYEKL. This chain's CDR3 is CASSQPLEGRTEAFF. The CDR3, as DNA: TGCGCCAGCAGCCAGCCCCTGGAGGGGCGGACTGAAGCTTTCTTT.

The genes are TRBV5-1 and TRBJ1-4; 8 nucleotides line up with TRBD1. The germline V gene has CDR1 SGHRS and CDR2 YFSETQ. Losses at the gene ends were 4 bases for V and 3 bases for J; bases not matched to a gene: 5. The CDR3 totals 15 residues. This CDR3 is CASSRGTGPNEKLFF. CDR3 sequence (DNA): TGCGCCAGCAGCCGAGGGACAGGACCTAATGAAAAACTGTTTTTT. Together with reference TRBV5-1 and TRBJ1-4, the CDR3 gives the full variable domain: KAGVTQTPRYLIKTRGQQVTLSCSPISGHRSVSWYQQTPGQGLQFLFEYFSETQRNKGNFPGRFSGRQFSNSRSEMNVSTLELGDSALYLCASSRGTGPNEKLFFGSGTQLSVL.

This chain joins TRBV5-4 and TRBJ2-5; maybe TRBD2 (6 bases). The CDR3 is made up of 16 amino acids. Trimming shortened V by 0 bases and J by 4 bases, and 16 bases separated the two germline ends. CDR1 SGHNT and CDR2 YYREEE come from the germline V gene (reference sequence). The CDR3 nucleotides read TGTGCCAGCAGCTTGGGTCTAGCGACTCAGACAGAGACCCAGTACTTC. Protein: CASSLGLATQTETQYF.

The chain recombines TRBV30 with TRBJ1-1, with 7 positions matching TRBD1. Germline CDR1 GTSNPN, CDR2 SVGIG (reference sequence). There are 17 residues in the CDR3. The trim removed 3 bases at V and 0 bases at J, leaving 13 bases unmatched. The CDR3 loop reads CAWSAWTGVRMNTEAFF. The CDR3 DNA sequence: TGTGCCTGGAGCGCCTGGACAGGCGTTCGCATGAACACTGAAGCTTTCTTT. Looking up the rest from reference TRBV30 and TRBJ1-1 gives the full variable domain: SQTIHQWPATLVQPVGSPLSLECTVEGTSNPNLYWYRQAAGRGLQLLFYSVGIGQISSEVPQNLSASRPQDRQFILSSKKLLLSDSGFYLCAWSAWTGVRMNTEAFFGQGTRLTVV.

The chain joins TRBV27 to TRBJ2-6, with 7 bases fitting TRBD1. J lost 0 bases, V lost 4 bases, and 12 bases had no gene match. The germline V gene encodes CDR1 MNHEY and CDR2 SMNVEV (reference sequence). There are 19 residues in the CDR3. In nucleotides, the CDR3 is TGTGCCAGCAGTTGGGTTAACAGGGGCTTCAGCTCTGGGGCCAACGTCCTGACTTTC. This gives the protein CASSWVNRGFSSGANVLTF.

The CDR3 DNA follows: TGTGCCTGCGGGAGAGAGCGCAATCAGCCCCAGCATTTT. Translated: CACGRERNQPQHF. The gene calls are TRBV28 and TRBJ1-5; D remains unclear. Trimming stripped 11 bases from V and 2 bases from J, with 13 bases between. The CDR3 runs 13 residues. CDR1 and CDR2 (germline): MDHEN, SYDVKM.

This clone was seen a few times. The J gene is TRBJ1-1, the V gene TRBV30, with D possibly matching TRBD1 (5 bases). The ends were cut back, 3 bases at V and 4 bases at J, with 15 bases in the middle. CDR1 is GTSNPN and CDR2 is SVGIG in the germline V gene (reference sequence). The CDR3 sequence is 14 residues long. Here the CDR3 reads CAWRPQGPFTEAFF. The CDR3 DNA follows: TGTGCCTGGAGGCCTCAGGGCCCCTTCACTGAAGCTTTCTTT.

This clone was recorded only once. This rearrangement joins TRBV25-1 to TRBJ1-4; D may be TRBD1 (5 bases). Germline lookup yields CDR1 MGHDK and CDR2 SYGVNS. The CDR3 contains 14 residues. Trimming cost V 3 bases and J 8 bases, with 13 bases left between them. DNA for the CDR3: TGTGCCAGCAGTGATTTAAGGGGTGGAGAAAAACTGTTTTTT. It specifies CASSDLRGGEKLFF.

The chain uses TRBV5-1 and TRBJ1-1; 7 bases are shared with TRBD1. Germline V CDR1 and CDR2: SGHRS, YFSETQ. The CDR3 has 14 residues. The ends lost 1 base at V and 5 bases at J; junction bases unmatched: 5. The CDR3 DNA is TGCGCCAGCAGCTTGAGACAGGGAGGAACTGAAGCTTTCTTT. As protein: CASSLRQGGTEAFF.

This chain uses TRBV5-1 with TRBJ2-1; D remains unclear. Trimming removed 0 bases at V and 0 bases at J, with 13 bases between. The CDR3 extends over 17 amino acids. Germline CDR1 SGHRS, CDR2 YFSETQ. CDR3 sequence: CASSLEVAVSSYNEQFF. CDR3 coding DNA: TGCGCCAGCAGCTTGGAAGTGGCTGTCAGCTCCTACAATGAGCAGTTCTTC.